The 27 T cell receptor beta chains below were found in one sample sequenced in a study of T-cell reconstitution after alpha-beta-depleted transplantation in children. This sample's TCRbeta library carried unique molecular identifier barcodes. MiXCR, applied by TCRdb to the PCR reads, yields one record per CDR3 protein. The sample contains 280,000 or so distinct CDR3 sequences, around 10% of which appear only once. The sequencing used peripheral blood, collected 180 days after TCRalphabeta/CD19-depleted stem cell transplant. The receptors derive from a male patient between 2 and 9 years old who had a stem cell transplant for chronic granulomatous disease, so the T cells may come from the graft donor.

In this sample, this clonotype turned up many times. J is TRBJ2-3 and V is TRBV29-1, with 14 bases lining up with TRBD2. The CDR3 is 17 amino acids. V lost 6 bases to trimming and J lost 7 bases; unmatched junction nucleotides: 15. Germline values: CDR1 SQVTM, CDR2 ANQGSEA. For the CDR3, the DNA is TGCAGCGTCGCACATCTGGGACTAGCGGGAGTAGGGAATACGCAGTATTTT. This encodes CSVAHLGLAGVGNTQYF.

This clonotype was seen repeatedly, ten times or more. CDR3 in amino acids: CASSLRTSGGYYEQYF. The CDR3, as DNA: TGCGCCAGCAGCCTCCGGACTAGCGGGGGATACTACGAGCAGTACTTC. V usage is TRBV4-1 and J usage is TRBJ2-7, with 13 bases aligning to TRBD2. Germline V gene data show CDR1 as MGHRA and CDR2 as YSYEKL. This CDR3 comprises 16 residues. V gave up 4 bases and J gave up 3 bases; unmatched junction bases: 6.

This clonotype showed up many times. The rearrangement links TRBV12-3 or TRBV12-4 to TRBJ2-1; no clear D. V lost 2 bases and J lost 9, with 17 bases in between. The CDR3 is 15 residues long. CDR3 bases: TGTGCCAGCAGTTTAAGTTCTCCCCCTCGGAGTGAGCAGTTCTTC. The encoded protein is CASSLSSPPRSEQFF.

In its sample, this clonotype was seen many times. The rearrangement uses TRBV21-1 and TRBJ2-2; the DNA was not compared with TRBD1, the D call given in the table. TRBV21-1 is described as a pseudogene. There are 18 residues in the CDR3. The CDR3 here is CASSIDRGYCANTGELFF. The CDR3 coding sequence is TGTGCCAGCAGCATTGACAGGGGCTATTGCGCGAACACCGGGGAGCTGTTTTTT.

This clonotype was detected many times. One junction end disagrees with the germline gene, perhaps due to a read error. The CDR3 protein is CASSLEPTNTQYF. The CDR3 DNA is TGTGCCAGCAGCTTAGAACCCACAAATACGCAGTATTTT. The chain employs TRBV11-2 and TRBJ2-3, with unresolved D. Germline values: CDR1 SGHAT, CDR2 FQNNGV. There are 13 residues in the CDR3.

About this clonotype itself: A much larger clonotype is one base distant, so this may be a read error. This chain uses TRBV7-6 with TRBJ1-2; D not resolved. The CDR3 is made up of 13 amino acids. CDR1 SGHVS and CDR2 FNYEAQ come from the germline V gene. The CDR3 reads CASSPKTAYGCTF. Written as DNA, the CDR3 is TGTGCCAGCAGCCCAAAGACGGCCTATGGCTGCACCTTC.

In this sample, this clonotype turned up many times. The J gene is TRBJ2-7, the V gene TRBV20-1, with TRBD2 identical over 13 bases. V shed 1 base, J shed 3 bases, and the junction held 3 bases outside the gene matches. There are 15 residues in the CDR3. CDR1 is DFQATT and CDR2 is SNEGSKA in the germline V gene (reference sequence). For the CDR3, the DNA is TGCAGTGCTAGAGGACTAGCGGGAGGCCACTACGAGCAGTACTTC. It encodes CSARGLAGGHYEQYF.

There are a few counts of this clonotype. The J gene is TRBJ1-5, the V gene TRBV28; no reliable D call. V gave up 6 bases and J gave up 0 bases, with 12 bases separating them. From germline, CDR1 is MDHEN and CDR2 SYDVKM. This CDR3 is built from 15 residues. CDR3 region: CASSRTGVSNQPQHF. CDR3 sequence (DNA): TGTGCCAGCAGCCGGACGGGAGTTAGCAATCAGCCCCAGCATTTT.

Remarks on this clonotype: Being one base from a much bigger clone, this may be a read error. The V gene is TRBV5-1, the J gene TRBJ2-2; 7 nucleotides agree with TRBD1. This CDR3 spans 15 amino acids. The germline V gene has CDR1 SGHRS and CDR2 YFSETQ. With V trimmed by 2 bases and J by 3 bases, 4 bases remained unmatched. CDR3 DNA: TGCGCCAGCAGCTTTACAGGGGATTACACCGGGGAGCTGTTTTTT. Amino acids: CASSFTGDYTGELFF.

This clonotype appeared many times. The CDR3: CSARGGRPTDTQYF. The CDR3 coding sequence is TGCAGTGCTAGAGGCGGGAGGCCCACAGATACGCAGTATTTT. This rearrangement joins TRBV20-1 to TRBJ2-3, with 8 bases that match TRBD2. The CDR3 is made up of 14 amino acids. CDR1 DFQATT and CDR2 SNEGSKA come from the germline V gene (reference sequence). V lost 1 base to trimming and J lost 2 bases; unmatched junction nucleotides: 2.

This clonotype came up many times. The chain employs TRBV28 and TRBJ2-1; TRBD2 aligns across 12 bases. Looked up from germline, CDR1 is MDHEN and CDR2 is SYDVKM. The V and J ends lost 5 bases and 6 bases, in that order; junction bases with no gene match: 11. The CDR3 has 17 residues. CDR3 protein: CASSTQGASGRVNEQFF. CDR3 nucleotides: TGTGCCAGCAGTACTCAGGGGGCTAGCGGGAGGGTCAATGAGCAGTTCTTC.

The chain combines TRBV2 with TRBJ1-1, with a weak D call TRBD1 (6 bases). This CDR3 is 12 amino acids long. The germline V and J ends were trimmed by 8 bases and 7 bases, with 14 bases remaining between them. The germline V gene has CDR1 SNHLY and CDR2 FYNNEI. This chain's CDR3 is CASCRGHIEAFF. The CDR3 DNA reads TGTGCCAGCTGCCGGGGACATATTGAAGCTTTCTTT.

There are a few counts of this clonotype. The chain is built from TRBV19 and TRBJ2-5; D possibly corresponds to TRBD2 (5 bases). This CDR3 has 14 residues. Trimming stripped 2 bases from V and 1 base from J, with 8 bases between. Germline V CDR1 and CDR2: LNHDA, SQIVND (reference sequence). The CDR3 DNA follows: TGTGCCAGTAGTATATGGGCGGGCCAAGAGACCCAGTACTTC. It specifies CASSIWAGQETQYF.

This clonotype was seen many times. The rearrangement joins TRBV19 to TRBJ2-1; D not certain. V dropped 7 bases and J dropped 2 bases, with 9 bases sitting between them. The germline gives CDR1 LNHDA, CDR2 SQIVND (reference sequence). The CDR3 is made up of 13 amino acids. Here the CDR3 DNA reads TGTGCCAGTACTAGTACAACCTACAATGAGCAGTTCTTC. Translating gives CASTSTTYNEQFF.

For this clonotype: This may be a read error: a much more frequent sequence differs by one nucleotide. J is TRBJ2-2 and V is TRBV30; D not resolved. The CDR3 extends over 16 amino acids. V was pared by 0 bases and J by 3 bases, with 14 bases between. Germline loops: CDR1 GTSNPN, CDR2 SVGIG (reference sequence). The CDR3 here is CAWSVRAGLDTGELFF. CDR3 coding DNA: TGTGCCTGGAGTGTACGGGCAGGCCTGGACACCGGGGAGCTGTTTTTT.

For this clonotype: This clone may be a read error of a much larger clone one base away. The genes are TRBV29-1 and TRBJ2-1; D is perhaps TRBD1 (7 bases). This CDR3 is 13 amino acids long. Germline lookup yields CDR1 SQVTM and CDR2 ANQGSEA. CDR3 DNA: TGCGGCGTTGCCGGGGGACAGCCTTTTAAGCAGTTCTTC. This gives the protein CGVAGGQPFKQFF.

This clonotype was picked up one time. One junction end does not reproduce the germline sequence, and a read error may be involved. The V and J genes are TRBV5-1 and TRBJ2-1, with 11 positions matching TRBD1. This CDR3 comprises 15 residues. The V gene's germline CDR1 is SGHRS and CDR2 YFSETQ. The CDR3 DNA follows: TGCCCCAGCAGCATGGGAGGGACAGGGGGGAATGAGCAGTTCTTC. The encoded protein is CPSSMGGTGGNEQFF.

This clonotype came up many times. The junction does not match germline at one end; this may be a read error. The gene calls are TRBV20-1 and TRBJ2-2; 7 bases are a match to TRBD1. Germline lookup yields CDR1 DFQATT and CDR2 SNEGSKA (reference sequence). The CDR3 is 14 residues long. The CDR3 loop reads CNARNRGNIGELFF. The CDR3 region has the DNA TGCAATGCTAGAAACAGGGGTAATATCGGGGAGCTGTTTTTT.

This clonotype was counted at least ten times. The J gene is TRBJ2-5, the V gene TRBV20-1, with no clear D. V was cut by 3 bases and J by 5 bases, with 13 bases left in between. The germline gives CDR1 DFQATT, CDR2 SNEGSKA (reference sequence). CDR3 length equals 13 residues. The CDR3 DNA follows: TGCAGTGCTAGGGGTCCAAATCAGGAGACCCAGTACTTC. This translates into CSARGPNQETQYF.

Ten or more counts support this clonotype. V usage is TRBV15 and J usage is TRBJ2-1; D is uncertain. In germline, CDR1 is LNHNV, CDR2 YYDKDF (reference sequence). The CDR3 is 15 residues long. With 3 bases removed from V and 0 bases from J, the gap between germline ends came to 9 bases. The CDR3 loop reads CATSSSGDSYNEQFF. CDR3 DNA: TGTGCCACCAGCAGTAGTGGAGACTCCTACAATGAGCAGTTCTTC.

The table lists this clonotype with many counts. V is TRBV12-3 or TRBV12-4 and J is TRBJ2-4; D gene uncertain. V lost 1 base and J lost 9, with 4 bases in between. The CDR3 has 11 amino acids. This CDR3 reads CASSLGPIQYF. The CDR3 DNA sequence: TGTGCCAGCAGTTTAGGACCCATTCAGTACTTC.

The table lists this clonotype with a few counts. CDR3 sequence reads: CASSIPGLAGLVGEQYF. DNA of the CDR3: TGTGCCAGCAGTATACCGGGACTAGCGGGATTGGTGGGCGAGCAGTACTTC. The chain uses TRBV12-3 or TRBV12-4 and TRBJ2-7, with TRBD2 identical over 13 bases. The CDR3 is 17 amino acids. With V trimmed by 5 bases and J by 6 bases, 13 bases remained unmatched.

This clonotype was seen at least ten times. The V and J genes are TRBV10-3 and TRBJ2-3; 7 bases match TRBD2. This CDR3 has 15 amino acids. Unmatched junction bases numbered 5, after V lost 4 bases and J lost 1 base. Germline V CDR1 and CDR2: ENHRY, SYGVKD. This chain's CDR3 is CAISGGEGGTDTQYF. The DNA for the CDR3 is TGTGCCATCAGTGGCGGGGAGGGCGGCACAGATACGCAGTATTTT.

This clonotype came up many times. This chain joins TRBV5-1 and TRBJ2-3; the D gene could be TRBD1 or TRBD2 (5 bases each). Germline assignment: CDR1 SGHRS and CDR2 YFSETQ. V was shortened by 4 bases and J by 4 bases, with 16 bases between the two germline ends. The CDR3 is 15 amino acids. In nucleotides, the CDR3 is TGCGCCAGCAGCCTCGGGACGTCCCAACCAGATACGCAGTATTTT. Encoded protein: CASSLGTSQPDTQYF.

This clonotype was picked up many times. J is TRBJ2-7 and V is TRBV19; TRBD1 is a possible D gene (5 bases). The CDR3 has 15 residues. Trimming stripped 1 base from V and 2 bases from J, with 12 bases between. CDR1 and CDR2 (germline): LNHDA, SQIVND (reference sequence). DNA of the CDR3: TGTGCCAGTAGTATAGGGGCAGGGAATACCTACGAGCAGTACTTC. Protein product: CASSIGAGNTYEQYF.

This clonotype was counted between two and nine times. J is TRBJ2-7 and V is TRBV6-5, with 10 bases aligning to TRBD1. The CDR3 is made up of 16 amino acids. V trimming: 2 bases; J trimming: 6 bases; junction bases outside the gene matches: 10. The germline CDR1 and CDR2 sequences are MNHEY and SVGAGI. The CDR3 here is CASSYGARQGAFEQYF. For the CDR3, the DNA is TGTGCCAGCAGTTACGGGGCAAGACAGGGGGCGTTCGAGCAGTACTTC.

This clonotype was counted only a few times. The chain links TRBV6-5 to TRBJ2-5; D perhaps matches TRBD1 (6 bases). The CDR3 covers 15 residues. Germline CDR1 is MNHEY and CDR2 is SVGAGI. V gave up 4 bases and J gave up 4 bases, with 16 bases separating them. CDR3 region: CASSFIGQGLETQYF. CDR3 DNA sequence: TGTGCCAGCAGTTTCATCGGTCAGGGGTTAGAGACCCAGTACTTC.